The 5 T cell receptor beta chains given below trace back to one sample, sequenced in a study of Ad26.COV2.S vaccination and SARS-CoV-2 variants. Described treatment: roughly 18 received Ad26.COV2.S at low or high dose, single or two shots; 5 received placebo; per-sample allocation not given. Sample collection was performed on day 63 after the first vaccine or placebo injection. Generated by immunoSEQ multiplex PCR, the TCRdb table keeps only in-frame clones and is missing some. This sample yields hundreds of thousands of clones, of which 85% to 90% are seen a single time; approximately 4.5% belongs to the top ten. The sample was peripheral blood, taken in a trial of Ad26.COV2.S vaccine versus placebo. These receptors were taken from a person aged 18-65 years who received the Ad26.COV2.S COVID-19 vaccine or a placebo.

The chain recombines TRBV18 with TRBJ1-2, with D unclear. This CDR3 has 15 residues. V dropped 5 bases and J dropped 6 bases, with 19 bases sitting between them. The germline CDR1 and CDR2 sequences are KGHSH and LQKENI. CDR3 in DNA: TGTGCCAGCTCAGGGTGGACCGGCTGGGAGGATGGCTACACCTTC. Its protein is CASSGWTGWEDGYTF.

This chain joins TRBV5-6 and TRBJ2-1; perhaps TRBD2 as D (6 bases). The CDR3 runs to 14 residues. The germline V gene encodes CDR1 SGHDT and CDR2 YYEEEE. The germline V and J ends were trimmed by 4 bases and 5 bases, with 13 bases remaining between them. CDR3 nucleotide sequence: TGTGCCAGCAGCCAGTCTCCGGGAGACAATGAGCAGTTCTTC. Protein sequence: CASSQSPGDNEQFF.

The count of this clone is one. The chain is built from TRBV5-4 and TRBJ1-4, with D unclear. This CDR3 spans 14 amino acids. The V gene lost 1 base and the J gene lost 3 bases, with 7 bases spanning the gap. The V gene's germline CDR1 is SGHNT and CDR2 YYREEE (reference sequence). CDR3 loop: CASSLKQPNEKLFF. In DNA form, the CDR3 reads TGTGCCAGCAGCTTGAAGCAACCTAATGAAAAACTGTTTTTT.

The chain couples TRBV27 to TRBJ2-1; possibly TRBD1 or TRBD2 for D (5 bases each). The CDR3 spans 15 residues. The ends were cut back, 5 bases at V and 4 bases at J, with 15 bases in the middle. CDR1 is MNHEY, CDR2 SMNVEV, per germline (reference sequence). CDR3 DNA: TGTGCCAGCAGTGCCAGAGGTTGGGGGTACAATGAGCAGTTCTTC. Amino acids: CASSARGWGYNEQFF.

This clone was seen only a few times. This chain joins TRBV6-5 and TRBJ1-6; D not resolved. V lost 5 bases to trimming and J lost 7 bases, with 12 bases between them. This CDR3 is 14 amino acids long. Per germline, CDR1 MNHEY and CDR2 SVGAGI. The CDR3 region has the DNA TGTGCCAGCAGTATTGCCGGCCAAAATTCACCCCTCCACTTT. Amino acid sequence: CASSIAGQNSPLHF.